This TCR beta chain was recovered during a study of T cell repertoires in cytomegalovirus infection (dated by TCRdb to between 2018 and 2021). Describing the broader study: Peptide stimulations targeted recently identified HLA-C-restricted CMV epitopes, whose presentation resists viral immunomodulation, together with well-studied HLA-B-restricted epitopes. Donor HLA type was relevant to the analysis, because carriage of CMV infection together with the matching HLA type was indicated by public TCR beta signatures. Findings and caveats that apply to the study as a whole: Carriers of CMV infection plus the relevant HLA type were discriminated by the cumulative frequency of public TCR beta family members in the study cohort and in an independent approximately 360-donor cohort. In the ex vivo response, HLA-C-restricted CMV-specific TCR beta clonotypes were dominant, and in two of eight donors the single most frequent clonotype came from this HLA-C-restricted group.

Per the germline V gene, SGHDN is the CDR1 and FVKESK is the CDR2. V is pared back by 1 base and J by 8 bases, with 15 bases lying between the germline termini. The CDR3 has 15 amino acids, counting the end cysteine and phenylalanine. Only CDR3 DNA remains: 45 bases, in frame from the first base. Sample treatment or condition, as interpreted from the label and publication: in vitro stimulation with specific CMV peptide epitopes to enrich CMV-specific T cells. Sequencing relied on an Illumina HiSeq 1500. The public reads were reprocessed in TCRdb via fastp at Q25 and MiXCR, keeping in-frame beta chains. Here each entry gathers all rows of one CDR3 protein and keeps the most common genes and DNA. Recorded for this sample are 650,000 to 850,000 distinct CDR3 sequences; almost 30% of them occurred a single time. The ten largest make up about an eighth of the sample. A few counts support this clonotype. Its antigen is currently not known. Base qualities are not at hand, and no much larger clone is one base apart.

The receptor was derived from a human donor in good health (CMV status not recorded). Some clones in this sample may be carry-over from other donors' samples. Specimen: cultured CD8+ T cells from PBMCs, collected from culture after CMV antigen stimulation. The chain is made from TRBV14 and TRBJ2-1; D gene: possibly TRBD1, on 5 matching bases. Here is the DNA: TGTGCCAGCAGCCAAGGCTGGAAATCCAGGGATGAGCAGTTCTTC. Its amino acids are CASSQGWKSRDEQFF.